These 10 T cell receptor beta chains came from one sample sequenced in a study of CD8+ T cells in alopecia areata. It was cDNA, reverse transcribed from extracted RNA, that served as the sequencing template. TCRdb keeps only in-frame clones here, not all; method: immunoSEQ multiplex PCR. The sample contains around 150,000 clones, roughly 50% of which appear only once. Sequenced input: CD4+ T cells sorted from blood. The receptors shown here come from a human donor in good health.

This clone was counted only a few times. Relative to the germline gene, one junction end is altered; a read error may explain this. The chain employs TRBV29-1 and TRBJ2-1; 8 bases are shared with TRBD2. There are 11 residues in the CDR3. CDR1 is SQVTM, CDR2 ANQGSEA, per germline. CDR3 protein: CSVESGGRWLF. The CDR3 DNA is TGCAGCGTTGAATCGGGGGGGCGATGGCTCTTC.

The CDR3 sequence is CASSDVLREETQYF. The CDR3 DNA sequence: TGTGCCAGCAGTGACGTCTTACGAGAAGAGACCCAGTACTTC. The chain combines TRBV2 with TRBJ2-5; D is unclear. Trimming removed 3 bases at V and 3 bases at J, with 11 bases between. Germline loops: CDR1 SNHLY, CDR2 FYNNEI. The CDR3 covers 14 residues. Looking up the rest from reference TRBV2 and TRBJ2-5 gives the full variable domain: EPEVTQTPSHQVTQMGQEVILRCVPISNHLYFYWYRQILGQKVEFLVSFYNNEISEKSEIFDDQFSVERPDGSNFTLKIRSTKLEDSAMYFCASSDVLREETQYFGPGTRLLVL.

The CDR3 sequence is CASSLGVEQYF. Written as DNA, the CDR3 is TGTGCCAGCAGTTTAGGAGTCGAGCAGTACTTC. This chain links TRBV2 with TRBJ2-7; D unclear. The V end was cut by 5 bases, the J end by 6 bases, with 8 bases between. Looked up from germline, CDR1 is SNHLY and CDR2 is FYNNEI. CDR3 size: 11 residues.

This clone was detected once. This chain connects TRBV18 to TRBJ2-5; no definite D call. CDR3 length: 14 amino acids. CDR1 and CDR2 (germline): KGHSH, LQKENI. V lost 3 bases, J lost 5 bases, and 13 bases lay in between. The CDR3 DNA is TGTGCCAGCTCACCGTTACCAGATGGGGAGACCCAGTACTTC. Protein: CASSPLPDGETQYF.

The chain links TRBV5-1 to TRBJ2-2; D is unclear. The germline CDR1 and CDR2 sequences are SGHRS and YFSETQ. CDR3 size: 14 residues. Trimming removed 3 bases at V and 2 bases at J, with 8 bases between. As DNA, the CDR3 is TGCGCCAGCAGCTCTCTTCAAAACACCGGGGAGCTGTTTTTT. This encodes CASSSLQNTGELFF. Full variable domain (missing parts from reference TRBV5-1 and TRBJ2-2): KAGVTQTPRYLIKTRGQQVTLSCSPISGHRSVSWYQQTPGQGLQFLFEYFSETQRNKGNFPGRFSGRQFSNSRSEMNVSTLELGDSALYLCASSSLQNTGELFFGEGSRLTVL.

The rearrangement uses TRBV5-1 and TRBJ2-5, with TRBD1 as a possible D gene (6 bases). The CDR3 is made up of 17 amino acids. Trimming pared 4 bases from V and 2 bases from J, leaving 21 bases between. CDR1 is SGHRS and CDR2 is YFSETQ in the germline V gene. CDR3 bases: TGCGCCAGCAGCAACCGGGACCTAGGGGGAGCACAAGAGACCCAGTACTTC. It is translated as CASSNRDLGGAQETQYF.

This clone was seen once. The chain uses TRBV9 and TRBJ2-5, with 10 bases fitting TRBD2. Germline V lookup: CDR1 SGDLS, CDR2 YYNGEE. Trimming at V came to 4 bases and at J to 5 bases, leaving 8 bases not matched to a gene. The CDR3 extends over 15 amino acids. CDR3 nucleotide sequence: TGTGCCAGCAGCACCAATAGCGGGAGGTATGAGACCCAGTACTTC. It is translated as CASSTNSGRYETQYF.

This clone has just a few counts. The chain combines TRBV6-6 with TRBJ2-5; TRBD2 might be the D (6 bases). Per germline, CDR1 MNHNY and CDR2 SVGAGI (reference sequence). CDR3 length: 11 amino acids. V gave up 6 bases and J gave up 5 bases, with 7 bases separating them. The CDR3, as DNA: TGTGCCAGCAGCCGGGGGGAGACCCAGTACTTC. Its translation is CASSRGETQYF.

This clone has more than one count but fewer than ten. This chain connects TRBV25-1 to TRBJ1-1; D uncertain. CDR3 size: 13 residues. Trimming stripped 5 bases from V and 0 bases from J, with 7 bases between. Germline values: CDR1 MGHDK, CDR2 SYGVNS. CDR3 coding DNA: TGTGCCAGCAGTAATCGAATGAACACTGAAGCTTTCTTT. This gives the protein CASSNRMNTEAFF.

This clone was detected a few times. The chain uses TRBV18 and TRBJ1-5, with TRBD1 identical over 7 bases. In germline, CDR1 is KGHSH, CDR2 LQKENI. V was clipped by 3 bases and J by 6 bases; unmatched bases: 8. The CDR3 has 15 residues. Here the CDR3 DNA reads TGTGCCAGCTCACCTCGGCTGGCAGGGGGTCAGCCCCAGCATTTT. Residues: CASSPRLAGGQPQHF.